The 29 T cell receptor beta chains listed next were all sequenced from one sample in a study of cytomegalovirus exposure and HLA in healthy donors. It was with 60 Vbeta and 13 Jbeta primers that the PCR ran. Measured with immunoSEQ multiplex PCR; TCRdb has only the in-frame clones, and not every one. The sample shows over 150,000 clones, around three quarters of them seen only once. Sequenced input: PBMCs. Receptors originate from a woman in her fifties or sixties in good health and CMV-seropositive.

The J gene is TRBJ2-2, the V gene TRBV9; 16 bases fit TRBD2. The CDR3 length is 18 residues. CDR1 is SGDLS and CDR2 is YYNGEE in the germline V gene. The V gene end was trimmed by 3 bases and the J gene end by 1 base; junction bases not matched to a gene: 3. CDR3 in amino acids: CASSEGTSGRENTGELFF. In nucleotides, the CDR3 is TGTGCCAGCAGCGAGGGGACTAGCGGGAGGGAGAACACCGGGGAGCTGTTTTTT.

This sequence joins TRBV29-1 and TRBJ1-2; TRBD1 matches at 8 bases. V shed 7 bases, J shed 2 bases, and the junction held 3 bases outside the gene matches. Germline assignment: CDR1 SQVTM and CDR2 ANQGSEA. The CDR3 runs 12 residues. CDR3 sequence: CSDRTGNYGYTF. The CDR3 nucleotides are TGCAGCGACCGGACAGGGAACTATGGCTACACCTTC.

V and J are TRBV15 and TRBJ1-4, with TRBD1 matching over 11 bases. CDR3 length: 16 amino acids. The V gene's germline CDR1 is LNHNV and CDR2 YYDKDF (reference sequence). Trimming at V came to 1 base and at J to 8 bases, leaving 6 bases not matched to a gene. Here the CDR3 reads CATSRGGTGGREKLFF. CDR3 nucleotides: TGTGCCACCAGCAGAGGCGGGACAGGGGGTAGGGAAAAACTGTTTTTT. Filled out from reference TRBV15 and TRBJ1-4, the complete variable domain reads DAMVIQNPRYQVTQFGKPVTLSCSQTLNHNVMYWYQQKSSQAPKLLFHYYDKDFNNEADTPDNFQSRRPNTSFCFLDIRSPGLGDTAMYLCATSRGGTGGREKLFFGSGTQLSVL.

The V gene is TRBV7-8, the J gene TRBJ1-2, with TRBD1 matching 10 bases. The CDR3 covers 15 residues. Germline CDR1 reads SGHVS; CDR2 reads FQNEAQ. Trimming took 1 base from V and 6 from J; bases not matched to a gene: 5. CDR3 DNA sequence: TGTGCCAGCAGCTTAGTGGGGACAGGGGTTAATGGCTACACCTTC. Amino acid sequence: CASSLVGTGVNGYTF.

CDR3 sequence (DNA): TGTGCCAGCAGAGACTCAGGGCTCGGCTACACCTTC. This sequence encodes CASRDSGLGYTF. The chain couples TRBV6-5 to TRBJ1-2; TRBD1 is a possible D gene (5 bases). The CDR3 covers 12 residues. With 6 bases removed from V and 8 bases from J, the gap between germline ends came to 13 bases. CDR1 MNHEY and CDR2 SVGAGI come from the germline V gene.

This sequence joins TRBV4-2 and TRBJ2-7; D ambiguous. The CDR3 covers 17 residues. The V gene's germline CDR1 is LGHNA and CDR2 YNFKEQ. Trimming pared 4 bases from V and 0 bases from J, leaving 19 bases between. Written as DNA, the CDR3 is TGTGCCAGCAGCCGAGAGAGTCTACCACAGATCTCCTACGAGCAGTACTTC. Encoded protein: CASSRESLPQISYEQYF.

The V and J genes are TRBV10-3 and TRBJ2-5; TRBD1 aligns across 9 bases. The V and J ends lost 6 bases and 11 bases, in that order; junction bases with no gene match: 10. CDR1 is ENHRY and CDR2 is SYGVKD in the germline V gene. The CDR3 extends over 13 amino acids. CDR3 protein: CAISGTGSGEQYF. The CDR3 DNA reads TGTGCCATCAGCGGGACAGGGTCAGGGGAGCAGTACTTC.

This chain uses TRBV6-5 with TRBJ2-1, with TRBD2 matching 8 bases. CDR3 length equals 14 residues. V trimming: 8 bases; J trimming: 6 bases; junction bases outside the gene matches: 9. The V gene's germline CDR1 is MNHEY and CDR2 SVGAGI. The CDR3 DNA reads TGTGCCAGCGAGCCAGGAGCGGGGGCCAATGAGCAGTTCTTC. Amino acid sequence: CASEPGAGANEQFF.

This sequence joins TRBV28 and TRBJ1-5; no firm D call. The CDR3 totals 18 residues. The V end was cut by 6 bases, the J end by 6 bases, with 27 bases between. Germline V gene data show CDR1 as MDHEN and CDR2 as SYDVKM. This CDR3 is CASSDGEIRAPKFQPQHF. As DNA, the CDR3 is TGTGCCAGCAGCGATGGGGAGATACGGGCTCCTAAGTTTCAGCCCCAGCATTTT.

This chain links TRBV18 with TRBJ2-5; D may be TRBD1 (6 bases). V lost 4 bases to trimming and J lost 2 bases, with 11 bases between them. The germline V gene encodes CDR1 KGHSH and CDR2 LQKENI. The CDR3 sequence is 14 residues long. CDR3 nucleotide sequence: TGTGCCAGCTCACGTTTGACAGGACAAGAGACCCAGTACTTC. It is translated as CASSRLTGQETQYF.

The J gene is TRBJ2-6, the V gene TRBV11-1, with TRBD1 as a possible D gene (5 bases). Germline lookup yields CDR1 SGHAT and CDR2 FQDESV (reference sequence). The V gene lost 4 bases and the J gene lost 3 bases, with 10 bases spanning the gap. The CDR3 sequence is 15 residues long. The CDR3 sequence: CASSSRGSGANVLTF. The CDR3 nucleotides are TGTGCCAGCAGCTCTAGGGGTAGTGGGGCCAACGTCCTGACTTTC.

The chain carries TRBV19 and TRBJ1-6; TRBD1 aligns across 8 bases. The length of the CDR3 is 14 residues. V dropped 9 bases and J dropped 7; count of bases not matched to a gene: 8. CDR1 and CDR2 (germline): LNHDA, SQIVND (reference sequence). CDR3 protein: CASALGQANSPLHF. CDR3 coding DNA: TGTGCCAGCGCCCTGGGACAGGCGAATTCACCCCTCCACTTT.

The chain links TRBV27 to TRBJ2-7, with unresolved D. CDR1 and CDR2 (germline): MNHEY, SMNVEV (reference sequence). The V end lost 5 bases, the J end lost 1 base, and 12 bases lay between the germline ends. CDR3 length: 14 residues. The CDR3 spells CASSARVGSYEQYF. CDR3 DNA sequence: TGTGCCAGCAGTGCCCGGGTCGGGTCCTACGAGCAGTACTTC.

The rearrangement joins TRBV5-1 to TRBJ1-5; a weak D match, TRBD1 (6 bases). Germline V CDR1 and CDR2: SGHRS, YFSETQ. V lost 4 bases and J lost 5, with 13 bases in between. The CDR3 totals 14 residues. CDR3 bases: TGCGCCAGCAGCCCCGACAGGTTAGATCAGCCCCAGCATTTT. Encoded protein: CASSPDRLDQPQHF.

This chain connects TRBV5-1 to TRBJ2-5; 11 bases are shared with TRBD1. The DNA matches TRBJ2-7 better at its end, which makes the J call doubtful. The CDR3 extends over 15 amino acids. CDR1 SGHRS and CDR2 YFSETQ come from the germline V gene. The CDR3 spells CASSSGTGGAYEQYF. The CDR3 DNA follows: TGCGCCAGCAGCTCGGGGACAGGGGGGGCCTACGAGCAGTACTTC.

This chain links TRBV5-1 with TRBJ1-4, with D possibly being TRBD1 (6 bases). V gave up 0 bases and J gave up 7 bases, with 16 bases separating them. The germline V gene has CDR1 SGHRS and CDR2 YFSETQ. The length of the CDR3 is 16 residues. This CDR3 reads CASSLVAGAITEKLFF. In nucleotides, the CDR3 is TGCGCCAGCAGCTTGGTTGCGGGGGCAATTACTGAAAAACTGTTTTTT.

The gene calls are TRBV12-2 and TRBJ2-7; the D call TRBD2 from the table was never checked on the DNA. TRBV12-2 is annotated as a pseudogene. The length of the CDR3 is 13 residues. CDR3 in amino acids: CASRLAFPARRLF. For the CDR3, the DNA is TGTGCAAGTCGACTAGCATTTCCGGCTAGAAGGCTTTTT.

The chain employs TRBV5-6 and TRBJ1-1; D might be TRBD1 (5 bases). V was trimmed by 3 bases and J by 5 bases, leaving 17 bases between them. This CDR3 contains 15 residues. CDR1 is SGHDT, CDR2 YYEEEE, per germline. The CDR3 protein is CASSYRGGGTTEAFF. The CDR3 DNA follows: TGTGCCAGCAGCTATCGTGGGGGAGGTACGACTGAAGCTTTCTTT.

V usage is TRBV5-1 and J usage is TRBJ2-3; TRBD2 is a possible D gene (7 bases). Germline V CDR1 and CDR2: SGHRS, YFSETQ. V was shortened by 2 bases and J by 1 base, with 11 bases between the two germline ends. CDR3 length equals 15 residues. The CDR3 region has the DNA TGCGCCAGCAGCTTTTCGGGGGGCCGCACAGATACGCAGTATTTT. It codes for CASSFSGGRTDTQYF.

V gene TRBV27 combines with J gene TRBJ1-5, with 9 nucleotides matching TRBD1. The junction had 9 bases not matched to a gene; V was cut back by 8 bases and J by 4 bases. This CDR3 comprises 15 residues. In germline, CDR1 is MNHEY, CDR2 SMNVEV (reference sequence). The CDR3 nucleotides read TGTGCCAGCCGGTCGGGGACAGGGCTTAATCAGCCCCAGCATTTT. Its translation is CASRSGTGLNQPQHF.

The chain employs TRBV9 and TRBJ1-1, with 8 bases fitting TRBD1. Germline V gives CDR1 SGDLS, CDR2 YYNGEE. The V gene end was trimmed by 0 bases and the J gene end by 1 base; junction bases not matched to a gene: 5. The CDR3 has 16 residues. The CDR3 bases are TGTGCCAGCAGCGTAGGGGTCGGACAGGGGAACACTGAAGCTTTCTTT. Translated, it gives CASSVGVGQGNTEAFF. Full variable domain (outside the CDR3, taken from reference TRBV9 and TRBJ1-1): DSGVTQTPKHLITATGQRVTLRCSPRSGDLSVYWYQQSLDQGLQFLIQYYNGEERAKGNILERFSAQQFPDLHSELNLSSLELGDSALYFCASSVGVGQGNTEAFFGQGTRLTVV.

The V gene is TRBV5-1, the J gene TRBJ1-4; no reliable D call. V was clipped by 0 bases and J by 3 bases, with 6 bases between them. CDR3 size: 14 residues. Germline V gene lookup returns CDR1 SGHRS and CDR2 YFSETQ. CDR3 nucleotide sequence: TGCGCCAGCAGCTTGGCACAGCCTAATGAAAAACTGTTTTTT. Translating it yields CASSLAQPNEKLFF. The full variable domain, its missing parts supplied by reference TRBV5-1 and TRBJ1-4, is KAGVTQTPRYLIKTRGQQVTLSCSPISGHRSVSWYQQTPGQGLQFLFEYFSETQRNKGNFPGRFSGRQFSNSRSEMNVSTLELGDSALYLCASSLAQPNEKLFFGSGTQLSVL.

The chain recombines TRBV7-3 with TRBJ2-7, with 16 nucleotides matching TRBD2. The CDR3 spans 17 residues. J was trimmed by 5 bases and V by 0 bases; bases with no gene match: 4. CDR1 is SGHTA, CDR2 FQGTGA, per germline. The CDR3 coding sequence is TGTGCCAGCAGCTTAACCGGGACTAGCGGGAGGGCTAACGAGCAGTACTTC. Its protein is CASSLTGTSGRANEQYF. Drawing the rest from reference TRBV7-3 and TRBJ2-7, the complete variable domain is GAGVSQTPSNKVTEKGKYVELRCDPISGHTALYWYRQSLGQGPEFLIYFQGTGAADDSGLPNDRFFAVRPEGSVSTLKIQRTERGDSAVYLCASSLTGTSGRANEQYFGPGTRLTVT.

The chain recombines TRBV5-6 with TRBJ2-1, with TRBD2 identical over 9 bases. In germline, CDR1 is SGHDT, CDR2 YYEEEE. The CDR3 has 15 residues. Trimming removed 0 bases from V and 7 bases from J; junction bases left unmatched: 5. The CDR3: CASSLGLAGRNEQFF. The CDR3 DNA reads as TGTGCCAGCAGCTTGGGTCTAGCGGGAAGGAATGAGCAGTTCTTC.

This clone was counted between two and nine times. This chain connects TRBV6-5 to TRBJ2-1; D is possibly TRBD2 (6 bases). CDR1 and CDR2 (germline): MNHEY, SVGAGI. CDR3 size: 14 residues. V was pared by 5 bases and J by 6 bases, with 14 bases between. For the CDR3, the DNA is TGTGCCAGCAGTGAAATAACCGGGGGCAATGAGCAGTTCTTC. As protein: CASSEITGGNEQFF.

The V gene is TRBV18, the J gene TRBJ2-5; 11 bases map to TRBD2. Germline V gene lookup returns CDR1 KGHSH and CDR2 LQKENI. V lost 6 bases and J lost 1; bases outside the gene matches: 7. The CDR3 sequence is 16 residues long. CDR3 DNA: TGTGCCAGCTCTCACGGGACTAGCGGAGCCCAAGAGACCCAGTACTTC. Its protein is CASSHGTSGAQETQYF.

This chain connects TRBV7-3 to TRBJ1-4; the D gene is possibly TRBD1 (6 bases). Trimming removed 1 base from V and 0 bases from J, with 15 bases in between. CDR1 and CDR2 (germline): SGHTA, FQGTGA. The CDR3 covers 18 residues. This chain's CDR3 is CASSLMRQDLATNEKLFF. The CDR3 region has the DNA TGTGCCAGCAGCTTAATGAGACAGGACCTCGCAACTAATGAAAAACTGTTTTTT.

The V gene is TRBV4-3, the J gene TRBJ1-2; unclear D gene. Between the trimmed V and J ends, which lost 0 bases and 7 bases, there was a span of 18 bases. CDR3 length: 16 residues. Germline loops: CDR1 LGHNA, CDR2 YSLEER. The CDR3 reads CASSQDLLRAVRGYTF. The CDR3 DNA is TGCGCCAGCAGCCAAGATCTTTTGAGGGCAGTTCGTGGCTACACCTTC.

V gene TRBV29-1 combines with J gene TRBJ1-2, with a weak D call TRBD1 (6 bases). Germline CDR1 reads SQVTM; CDR2 reads ANQGSEA. V was pared by 6 bases and J by 3 bases, with 20 bases between. The CDR3 sequence is 15 residues long. The CDR3 loop reads CSVQGATRGYYGYTF. CDR3 sequence (DNA): TGCAGCGTGCAGGGTGCGACAAGGGGGTACTATGGCTACACCTTC.